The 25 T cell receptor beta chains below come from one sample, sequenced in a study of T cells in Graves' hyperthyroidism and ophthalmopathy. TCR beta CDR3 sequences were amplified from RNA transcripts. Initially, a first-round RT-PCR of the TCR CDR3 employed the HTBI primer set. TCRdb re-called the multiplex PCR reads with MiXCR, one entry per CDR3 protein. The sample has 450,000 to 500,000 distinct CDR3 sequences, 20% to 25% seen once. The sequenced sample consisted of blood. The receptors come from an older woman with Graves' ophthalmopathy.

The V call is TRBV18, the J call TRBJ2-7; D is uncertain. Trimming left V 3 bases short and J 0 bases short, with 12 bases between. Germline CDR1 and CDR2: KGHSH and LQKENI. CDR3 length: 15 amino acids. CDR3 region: CASSPPREDSYEQYF. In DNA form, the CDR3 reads TGTGCCAGCTCACCCCCCCGAGAGGACTCCTACGAGCAGTACTTC. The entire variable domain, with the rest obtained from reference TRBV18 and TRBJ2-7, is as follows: NAGVMQNPRHLVRRRGQEARLRCSPMKGHSHVYWYRQLPEEGLKFMVYLQKENIIDESGMPKERFSAEFPKEGPSILRIQQVVRGDSAAYFCASSPPREDSYEQYFGPGTRLTVT.

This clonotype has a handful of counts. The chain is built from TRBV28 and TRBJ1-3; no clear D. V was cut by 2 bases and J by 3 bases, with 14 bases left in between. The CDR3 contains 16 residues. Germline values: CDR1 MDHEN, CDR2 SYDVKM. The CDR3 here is CASSLSATAVGNTIYF. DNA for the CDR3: TGTGCCAGCAGTTTAAGTGCGACGGCGGTTGGAAACACCATATATTTT.

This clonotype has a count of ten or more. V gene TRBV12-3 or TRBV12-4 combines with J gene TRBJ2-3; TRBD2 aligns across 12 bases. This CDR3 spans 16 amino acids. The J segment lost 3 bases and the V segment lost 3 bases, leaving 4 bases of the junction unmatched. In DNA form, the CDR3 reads TGTGCCAGCAGTTTGACTAGCGGGAGCGTTACAGATACGCAGTATTTT. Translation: CASSLTSGSVTDTQYF.

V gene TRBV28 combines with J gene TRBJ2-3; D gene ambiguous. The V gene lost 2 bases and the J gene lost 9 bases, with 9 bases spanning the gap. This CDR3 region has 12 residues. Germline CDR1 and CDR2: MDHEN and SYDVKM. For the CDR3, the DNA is TGTGCCAGCAGTTTAGGTAGGCGGACGCAGTATTTT. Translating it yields CASSLGRRTQYF.

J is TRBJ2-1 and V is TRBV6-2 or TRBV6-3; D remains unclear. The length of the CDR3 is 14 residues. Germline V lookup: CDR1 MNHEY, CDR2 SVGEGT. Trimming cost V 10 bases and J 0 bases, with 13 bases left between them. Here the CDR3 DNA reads TGTGCCACCCACACTCGAGGCTCCTACAATGAGCAGTTCTTC. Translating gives CATHTRGSYNEQFF.

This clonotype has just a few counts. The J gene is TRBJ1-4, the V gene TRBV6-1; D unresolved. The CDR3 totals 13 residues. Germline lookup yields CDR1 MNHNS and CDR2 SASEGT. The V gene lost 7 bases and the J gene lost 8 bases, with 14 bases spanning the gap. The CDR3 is CASNPDRYEKLFF. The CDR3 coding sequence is TGTGCCAGCAACCCTGACCGCTACGAAAAACTGTTTTTT.

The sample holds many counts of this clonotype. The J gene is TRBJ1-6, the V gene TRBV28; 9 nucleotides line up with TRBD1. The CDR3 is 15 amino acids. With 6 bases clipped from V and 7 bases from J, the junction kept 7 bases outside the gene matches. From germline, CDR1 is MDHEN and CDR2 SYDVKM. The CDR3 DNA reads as TGTGCCAGCAGCCCGGGACAGGGACGGAATTCACCCCTCCACTTT. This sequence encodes CASSPGQGRNSPLHF. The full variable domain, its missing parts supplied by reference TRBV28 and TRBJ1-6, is DVKVTQSSRYLVKRTGEKVFLECVQDMDHENMFWYRQDPGLGLRLIYFSYDVKMKEKGDIPEGYSVSREKKERFSLILESASTNQTSMYLCASSPGQGRNSPLHFGNGTRLTVT.

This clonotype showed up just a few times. CDR3 DNA: TGTGCCAGCAGCGTAGAAGGGACGGGACCCTACGAGCAGTACTTC. It yields the protein CASSVEGTGPYEQYF. This chain connects TRBV9 to TRBJ2-7; D could derive from TRBD1 or TRBD2 (5 bases each). Trimming left V 0 bases short and J 2 bases short, with 12 bases between. The CDR3 contains 15 residues. Germline V CDR1 and CDR2: SGDLS, YYNGEE.

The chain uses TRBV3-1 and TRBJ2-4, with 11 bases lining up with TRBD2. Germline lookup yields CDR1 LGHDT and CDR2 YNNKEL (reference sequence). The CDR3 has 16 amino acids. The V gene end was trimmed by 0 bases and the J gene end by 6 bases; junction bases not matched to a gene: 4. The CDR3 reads CASSQDLAGGSNIQYF. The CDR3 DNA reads TGTGCCAGCAGCCAAGATCTAGCGGGAGGATCAAACATTCAGTACTTC.

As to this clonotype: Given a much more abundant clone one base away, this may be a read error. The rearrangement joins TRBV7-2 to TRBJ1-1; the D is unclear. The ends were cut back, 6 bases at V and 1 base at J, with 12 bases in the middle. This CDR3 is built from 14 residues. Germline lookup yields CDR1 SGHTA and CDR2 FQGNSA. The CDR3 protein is CASSLRLPNTEAFF. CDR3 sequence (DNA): TGTGCCAGCAGTCTGAGATTACCGAACACTGAAGCTTTCTTT.

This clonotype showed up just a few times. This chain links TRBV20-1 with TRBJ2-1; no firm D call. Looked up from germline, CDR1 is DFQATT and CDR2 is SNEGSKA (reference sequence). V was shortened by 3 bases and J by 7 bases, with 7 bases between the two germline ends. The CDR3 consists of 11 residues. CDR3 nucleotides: TGCAGTGCTAGTGGGCGTAATGAGCAGTTCTTC. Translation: CSASGRNEQFF.

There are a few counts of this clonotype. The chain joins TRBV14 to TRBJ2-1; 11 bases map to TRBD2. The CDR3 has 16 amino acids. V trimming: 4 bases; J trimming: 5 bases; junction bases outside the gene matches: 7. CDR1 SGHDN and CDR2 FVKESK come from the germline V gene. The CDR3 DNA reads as TGTGCCAGCAGCCCTCTAGCGGGAGGTGCCCACAATGAGCAGTTCTTC. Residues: CASSPLAGGAHNEQFF. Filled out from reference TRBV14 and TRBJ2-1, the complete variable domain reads EAGVTQFPSHSVIEKGQTVTLRCDPISGHDNLYWYRRVMGKEIKFLLHFVKESKQDESGMPNNRFLAERTGGTYSTLKVQPAELEDSGVYFCASSPLAGGAHNEQFFGPGTRLTVL.

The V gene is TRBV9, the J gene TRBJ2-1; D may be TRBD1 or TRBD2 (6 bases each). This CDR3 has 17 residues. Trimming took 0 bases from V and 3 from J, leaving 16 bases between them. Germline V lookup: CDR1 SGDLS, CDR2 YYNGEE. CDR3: CASSVGGPAGLYNEQFF. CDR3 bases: TGTGCCAGCAGCGTAGGGGGGCCAGCGGGCCTCTACAATGAGCAGTTCTTC.

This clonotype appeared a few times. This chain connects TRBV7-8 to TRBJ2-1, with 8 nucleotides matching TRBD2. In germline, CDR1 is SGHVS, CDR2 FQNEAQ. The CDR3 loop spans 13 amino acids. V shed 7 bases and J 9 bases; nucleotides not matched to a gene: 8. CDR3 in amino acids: CASKQAGEVEQFF. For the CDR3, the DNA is TGTGCCAGCAAACAAGCGGGAGAGGTTGAGCAGTTCTTC.

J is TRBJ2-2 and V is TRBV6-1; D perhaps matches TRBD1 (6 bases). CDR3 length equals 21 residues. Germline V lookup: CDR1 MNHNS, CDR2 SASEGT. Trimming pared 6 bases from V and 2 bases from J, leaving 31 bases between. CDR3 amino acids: CASRLYEGLGARVINTGELFF. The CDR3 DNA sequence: TGTGCCAGCAGGTTGTACGAGGGGCTGGGGGCTCGGGTTATTAACACCGGGGAGCTGTTTTTT.

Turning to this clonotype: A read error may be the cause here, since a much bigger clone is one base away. As DNA, the CDR3 is TGTGCCAACAGCGAGACAGGGGATGGCTACACCTTC. Its protein is CANSETGDGYTF. J is TRBJ1-2 and V is TRBV2; 8 nucleotides align to TRBD1. CDR1 and CDR2 from the germline V gene are SNHLY and FYNNEI. The trim removed 10 bases at V and 6 bases at J, leaving 7 bases unmatched. The CDR3 loop spans 12 amino acids.

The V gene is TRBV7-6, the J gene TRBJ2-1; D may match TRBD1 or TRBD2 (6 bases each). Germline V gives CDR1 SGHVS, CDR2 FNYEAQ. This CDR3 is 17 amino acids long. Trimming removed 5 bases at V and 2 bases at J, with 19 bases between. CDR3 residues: CASSQRGSGPPYNEQFF. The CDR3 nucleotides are TGTGCCAGCAGCCAGAGGGGGAGCGGGCCTCCCTACAATGAGCAGTTCTTC.

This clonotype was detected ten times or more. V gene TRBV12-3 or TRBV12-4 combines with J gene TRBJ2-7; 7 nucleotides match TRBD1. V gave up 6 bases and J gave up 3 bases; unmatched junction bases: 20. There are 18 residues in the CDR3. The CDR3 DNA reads TGTGCCAGCAGCTCTAACGCCGGGACAGCTGGGGCTTTCTACGAGCAGTACTTC. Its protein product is CASSSNAGTAGAFYEQYF.

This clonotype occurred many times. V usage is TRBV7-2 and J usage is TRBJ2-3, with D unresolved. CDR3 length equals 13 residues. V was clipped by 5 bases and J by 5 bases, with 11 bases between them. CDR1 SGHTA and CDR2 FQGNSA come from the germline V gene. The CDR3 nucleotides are TGTGCCAGCAGCGCAGGAAGTGGAGATACGCAGTATTTT. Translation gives CASSAGSGDTQYF.

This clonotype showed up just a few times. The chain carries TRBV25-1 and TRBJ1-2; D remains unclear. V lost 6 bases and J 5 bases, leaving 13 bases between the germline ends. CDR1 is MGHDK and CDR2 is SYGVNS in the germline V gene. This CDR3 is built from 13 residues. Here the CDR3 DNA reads TGTGCCAGCAGAGATCGGGCAGCTTATGGCTACACCTTC. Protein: CASRDRAAYGYTF.

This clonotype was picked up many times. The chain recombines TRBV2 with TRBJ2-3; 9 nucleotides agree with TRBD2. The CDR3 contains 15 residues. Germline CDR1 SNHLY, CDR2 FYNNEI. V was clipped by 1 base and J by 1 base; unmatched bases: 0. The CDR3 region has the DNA TGTGCCAGCAGTGAAGGCGGGAGGGGCACAGATACGCAGTATTTT. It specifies CASSEGGRGTDTQYF.

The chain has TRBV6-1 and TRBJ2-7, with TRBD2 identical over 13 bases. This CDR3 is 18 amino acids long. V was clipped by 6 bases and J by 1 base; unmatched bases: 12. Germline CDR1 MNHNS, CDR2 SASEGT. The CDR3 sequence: CASRPPGLAGLGSYEQYF. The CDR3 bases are TGTGCCAGCAGGCCTCCGGGACTAGCGGGACTAGGGTCCTACGAGCAGTACTTC.

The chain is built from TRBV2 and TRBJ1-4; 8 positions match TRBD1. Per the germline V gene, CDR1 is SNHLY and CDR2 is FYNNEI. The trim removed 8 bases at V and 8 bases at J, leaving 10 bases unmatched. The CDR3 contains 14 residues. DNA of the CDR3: TGTGCCAGCCAATTGACAGGGGACCGCGAAAAACTGTTTTTT. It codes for CASQLTGDREKLFF. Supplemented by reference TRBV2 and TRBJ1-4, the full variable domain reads EPEVTQTPSHQVTQMGQEVILRCVPISNHLYFYWYRQILGQKVEFLVSFYNNEISEKSEIFDDQFSVERPDGSNFTLKIRSTKLEDSAMYFCASQLTGDREKLFFGSGTQLSVL.

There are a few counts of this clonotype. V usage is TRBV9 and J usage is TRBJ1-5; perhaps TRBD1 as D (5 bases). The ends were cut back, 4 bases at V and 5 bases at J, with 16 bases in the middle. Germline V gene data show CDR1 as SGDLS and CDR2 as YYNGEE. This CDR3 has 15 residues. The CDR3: CASSSRGIGDQPQHF. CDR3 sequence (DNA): TGTGCCAGCAGCTCGCGGGGGATCGGGGATCAGCCCCAGCATTTT.

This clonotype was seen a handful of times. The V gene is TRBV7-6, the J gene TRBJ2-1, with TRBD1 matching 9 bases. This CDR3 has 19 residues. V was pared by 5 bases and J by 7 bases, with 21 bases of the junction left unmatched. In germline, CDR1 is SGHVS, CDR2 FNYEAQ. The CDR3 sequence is CASSPIIPGDRVLDNEQFF. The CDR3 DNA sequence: TGTGCCAGCAGCCCGATAATCCCCGGGGACAGGGTTTTGGATAATGAGCAGTTCTTC. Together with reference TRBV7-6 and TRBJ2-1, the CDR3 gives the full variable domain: GAGVSQSPRYKVTKRGQDVALRCDPISGHVSLYWYRQALGQGPEFLTYFNYEAQQDKSGLPNDRFSAERPEGSISTLTIQRTEQRDSAMYRCASSPIIPGDRVLDNEQFFGPGTRLTVL.